The TCR beta chain described here comes from a study of blood T cell repertoires in COVID-19. From germline, CDR1 is SNHLY and CDR2 FYNNEI. Losses at the gene ends were 6 bases for V and 6 bases for J; bases not matched to a gene: 5. The CDR3 is 14 residues long. Some clones are missing from TCRdb's copy, which holds only in-frame ones; the method was immunoSEQ multiplex PCR. The repertoire holds around 300,000 clones, with around four fifths as singletons. This clone was observed a single time. The chain uses TRBV2 and TRBJ1-4, with 9 bases fitting TRBD1. Sequencing was carried out using peripheral blood. The receptor was isolated from a woman between 50 and 59 years old with active or convalescent COVID-19. The CDR3 reads CASSLGQGYEKLFF. The CDR3, as DNA: TGTGCCAGCAGCCTGGGACAGGGCTATGAAAAACTGTTTTTT.